This TCR beta chain was profiled in a study of shared clonotypes between healthy human individuals. Measured with immunoSEQ multiplex PCR; TCRdb has only the in-frame clones, and not every one. Among about 1.4 million clones, approximately 96% were seen once, and the ten largest hold approximately 1.1%. This clone was observed once. The V end was cut by 8 bases, the J end by 0 bases, with 10 bases between. The CDR3 has 13 amino acids. Looked up from germline, CDR1 is SNHLY and CDR2 is FYNNEI. This TCR derives from a man in his thirties or forties in good health. The V and J genes are TRBV2 and TRBJ1-1, with D possibly matching TRBD1 (5 bases). The sequencing sample was made of naive CD4+ T cells sorted from blood. The subset is: CD45RA+ positively selected. CDR3 sequence reads: CASRWGMNTEAFF. The CDR3 DNA is TGTGCCAGCCGCTGGGGGATGAACACTGAAGCTTTCTTT.